The 14 T cell receptor beta chains listed next were all sequenced from one sample in a study of T cell clonality in common variable immunodeficiency. Findings and caveats of the study: Fewer deletions and N-nucleotide insertions were reportedly seen in common variable immunodeficiency TCR beta sequences.

Profiled with immunoSEQ multiplex PCR; TCRdb holds only in-frame clones, not every one. Sampling found around 32,000 clones, none seen once. These receptors' antigens are unknown. The specimen sequenced was peripheral blood mononuclear cells. Receptor source: a human donor with common variable immunodeficiency.

The sample holds a few counts of this clone. The CDR3 end falls 3 residues outside the read, so it is completed with the germline J gene. V gene TRBV19 combines with J gene TRBJ2-2; D call uncertain. The germline V gene has CDR1 LNHDA and CDR2 SQIVND (reference sequence). With 8 bases removed from V and 2 bases from J, the gap between germline ends came to 12 bases. The CDR3 totals 14 residues. The covered CDR3 bases are TGTGCCAGTCTCAACATCATTAACACCGGGGAG. Amino acid sequence: CASLNIINTGE. From start to end, the CDR3 is CASLNIINTGELFF.

This clone came up a few times. The CDR3 extends 3 residues past the end of the read, so its final part is completed from the germline J gene. V is TRBV6-2 or TRBV6-3 and J is TRBJ1-1; unclear D gene. The germline V gene has CDR1 MNHEY and CDR2 SVGEGT. The CDR3 runs to 15 residues. V gave up 4 bases and J gave up 6 bases, with 18 bases separating them. The sequenced CDR3 bases are TGTGCCAGCAGTTCCCGGGGTAGAGGCCGACCTGAA. This codes for CASSSRGRGRPE. The complete CDR3 protein is CASSSRGRGRPEAFF.

In this sample, this clone turned up many times. Read data end 3 residues before the CDR3 end; the end is taken from the germline J gene. This sequence joins TRBV18 and TRBJ2-2; 9 positions match TRBD1. Trimming cost V 2 bases and J 5 bases; bases outside gene matches: 6. Looked up from germline, CDR1 is KGHSH and CDR2 is LQKENI. The CDR3 runs to 16 residues. The CDR3 DNA, read in part, is TGTGCCAGCTCACCATGGGACAGGGACGCGACCGGGGAG. Amino acids: CASSPWDRDATGE. The whole CDR3 region reads CASSPWDRDATGELFF.

The table lists this clone with a few counts. The read is 3 residues too short to cover the CDR3 end, so that end is filled in from the germline J gene. The chain recombines TRBV6-1 with TRBJ1-2; TRBD1 matches 7 bases. This CDR3 region has 14 residues. CDR1 and CDR2 from the germline V gene are MNHNS and SASEGT. V lost 4 bases and J lost 2; bases outside the gene matches: 4. Incomplete CDR3 DNA: TGTGCCAGCAGTGGGGGGGACAGCAACTATGGC. Protein sequence: CASSGGDSNYG. In full, the CDR3 is CASSGGDSNYGYTF.

This clone was found a few times. The CDR3 is cut off 3 residues early in the read; its end comes from the germline J gene. The chain uses TRBV30 and TRBJ1-5; D not resolved. The CDR3 is 12 residues long. The ends were cut back, 1 base at V and 3 bases at J, with 4 bases in the middle. CDR1 GTSNPN and CDR2 SVGIG come from the germline V gene (reference sequence). CDR3: CAWSASNQPQHF. The part of the CDR3 DNA that was read is TGTGCCTGGAGTGCATCCAATCAGCCC. Together with reference TRBV30 and TRBJ1-5, the CDR3 gives the full variable domain: SQTIHQWPATLVQPVGSPLSLECTVEGTSNPNLYWYRQAAGRGLQLLFYSVGIGQISSEVPQNLSASRPQDRQFILSSKKLLLSDSGFYLCAWSASNQPQHFGDGTRLSIL.

In its sample, this clone was seen many times. Read coverage stops 3 residues before the CDR3 terminus; the germline J gene supplies the remainder. The V and J genes are TRBV5-5 and TRBJ2-7; no definite D call. The V gene's germline CDR1 is SGHKS and CDR2 YYEKEE (reference sequence). V was pared by 1 base and J by 4 bases, with 9 bases between. The CDR3 is made up of 13 amino acids. CDR3 DNA (partial): TGTGCCAGCAGCTTGAGCCCGAGTTACGAG. Its translation: CASSLSPSYE. The full CDR3 protein is CASSLSPSYEQYF.

With respect to this clone: With the read ending 3 residues before the CDR3 end, the germline J gene is used to fill in that end. The chain has TRBV19 and TRBJ2-2, with D possibly matching TRBD1 (6 bases). This CDR3 region has 18 residues. The germline gives CDR1 LNHDA, CDR2 SQIVND (reference sequence). V was pared by 9 bases and J by 4 bases, with 27 bases between. The sequenced part of the CDR3 DNA is TGTGCCAGCCAGCGGATCGTTGGACAGACTGTTCCCACCGGGGAG. Translation: CASQRIVGQTVPTGE. The full CDR3 protein is CASQRIVGQTVPTGELFF.

This clone was seen a handful of times. The read falls 3 residues short of the CDR3 end, and the missing part is taken from the germline J gene. The gene calls are TRBV30 and TRBJ1-2; possibly TRBD1 for D (6 bases). Germline CDR1 reads GTSNPN; CDR2 reads SVGIG (reference sequence). V was cut by 4 bases and J by 7 bases, with 22 bases left in between. The CDR3 totals 15 residues. CDR3 bases read: TGTGCCTGGAACCTCGACAGGTCCGCTTCCCCTGGC. Translating gives CAWNLDRSASPG. The full CDR3 protein is CAWNLDRSASPGYTF.

This clone was seen repeatedly, ten times or more. The read falls 3 residues short of the CDR3 end, and the missing part is taken from the germline J gene. The V and J genes are TRBV7-3 and TRBJ2-1; weak D call: TRBD2 (6 bases). CDR3 length: 14 residues. The V and J ends lost 2 bases and 3 bases respectively, with 8 bases between them. CDR1 is SGHTA, CDR2 FQGTGA, per germline. The CDR3 sequence is CASSLHGGYNEQFF. The part of the CDR3 DNA that was read is TGTGCCAGCAGCTTACACGGGGGCTACAATGAG.

This clone was seen more than once but under ten times. The CDR3 extends 3 residues past the end of the read, so its final part is completed from the germline J gene. The chain couples TRBV6-2 or TRBV6-3 to TRBJ2-1, with D possibly TRBD1 on 6 matching bases. The V end lost 7 bases, the J end lost 2 bases, and 21 bases lay between the germline ends. The CDR3 contains 17 residues. Per the germline V gene, CDR1 is MNHEY and CDR2 is SVGEGT. CDR3 DNA, as far as it was read: TGTGCCAGCATGCACCAGGGGCCGTGGGAAGCCTACAATGAG. Its protein product is CASMHQGPWEAYNE. The whole CDR3 reads CASMHQGPWEAYNEQFF.

At least ten counts were recorded for this clone. The read falls 3 residues short of the CDR3 end, and the missing part is taken from the germline J gene. The gene calls are TRBV29-1 and TRBJ1-2, with 8 nucleotides matching TRBD1. CDR1 SQVTM and CDR2 ANQGSEA come from the germline V gene. The CDR3 is 12 amino acids. The CDR3 loop is CSVLDRGGGYTF. The CDR3 DNA, read in part, is TGCAGCGTCCTTGACAGGGGAGGGGGC. The full variable domain, its missing parts supplied by reference TRBV29-1 and TRBJ1-2, is SAVISQKPSRDICQRGTSLTIQCQVDSQVTMMFWYRQQPGQSLTLIATANQGSEATYESGFVIDKFPISRPNLTFSTLTVSNMSPEDSSIYLCSVLDRGGGYTFGSGTRLTVV.

This clone has a handful of counts. From the germline J gene comes the end of the CDR3, since the read stops 3 residues before it. J is TRBJ2-2 and V is TRBV18; 8 bases match TRBD1. Germline lookup yields CDR1 KGHSH and CDR2 LQKENI. Unmatched junction bases numbered 6, after V lost 4 bases and J lost 5 bases. This CDR3 region has 15 residues. The CDR3 loop is CASSRGQGYTGELFF. The sequenced part of the CDR3 DNA is TGTGCCAGCTCACGAGGACAGGGATATACCGGGGAG.

In the case of this clone: The read stops 3 residues short of the end of the CDR3; the missing end is completed from the germline J gene. J is TRBJ2-5 and V is TRBV11-2, with D unresolved. Trimming took off 5 bases at V and 5 bases at J, with 6 bases between the two ends. Per germline, CDR1 SGHAT and CDR2 FQNNGV. The CDR3 has 11 residues. This chain's CDR3 is CASSQLETQYF. The covered CDR3 bases are TGTGCCAGCAGCCAACTGGAGACC.

This clone has a count of ten or more. Read sequence stops 3 residues before the CDR3 end, and the germline J gene provides the missing end. This rearrangement joins TRBV9 to TRBJ2-2; no firm D call. Trimming cost V 1 base and J 7 bases, with 11 bases left between them. The CDR3 has 14 residues. Germline V gene data show CDR1 as SGDLS and CDR2 as YYNGEE. CDR3 amino acids: CASSVPTSGGELFF. CDR3 DNA, as far as it was read: TGTGCCAGCAGCGTACCCACAAGTGGCGGGGAG. Combining the CDR3 with reference TRBV9 and TRBJ2-2 gives the whole variable domain DSGVTQTPKHLITATGQRVTLRCSPRSGDLSVYWYQQSLDQGLQFLIQYYNGEERAKGNILERFSAQQFPDLHSELNLSSLELGDSALYFCASSVPTSGGELFFGEGSRLTVL.